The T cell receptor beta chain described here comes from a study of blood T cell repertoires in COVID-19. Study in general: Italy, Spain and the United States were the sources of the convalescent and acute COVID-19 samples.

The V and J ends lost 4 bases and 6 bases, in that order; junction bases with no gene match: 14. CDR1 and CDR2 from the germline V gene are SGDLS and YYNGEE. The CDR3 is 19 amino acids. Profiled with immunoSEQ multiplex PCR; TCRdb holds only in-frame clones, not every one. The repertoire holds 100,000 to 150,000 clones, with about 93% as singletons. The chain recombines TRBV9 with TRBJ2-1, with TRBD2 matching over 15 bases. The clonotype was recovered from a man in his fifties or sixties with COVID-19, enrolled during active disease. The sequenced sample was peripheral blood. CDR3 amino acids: CASSSGTSGRSRRVNEQFF. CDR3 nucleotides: TGTGCCAGCAGCTCCGGGACTAGCGGGAGGTCGAGGAGGGTCAATGAGCAGTTCTTC.